Shown below are 2 T cell receptor beta chains from a single sample sequenced in a study of blood T cell repertoires in COVID-19. Data came from immunoSEQ multiplex PCR; TCRdb stores just in-frame clones and leaves some out. The sample lists approximately 250,000 clones, around 93% occurring once. The source material was PBMCs or T cells enriched from blood (not recorded which). These receptor sequences come from a man aged 35-49 years who had been exposed to COVID-19.

The rearrangement uses TRBV6-4 and TRBJ1-5; D may be TRBD1 (6 bases). The CDR3 has 15 amino acids. The germline V gene has CDR1 MRHNA and CDR2 SNTAGT. Trimming took 6 bases from V and 1 from J, leaving 13 bases between them. Written as DNA, the CDR3 is TGTGCCAGCAGCTCCGAAGGGGGAAGCAATCAGCCCCAGCATTTT. Translation gives CASSSEGGSNQPQHF.

V and J are TRBV5-1 and TRBJ1-1; 7 bases align to TRBD1. Per the germline V gene, CDR1 is SGHRS and CDR2 is YFSETQ. The CDR3 extends over 15 amino acids. The ends lost 4 bases at V and 1 base at J; junction bases unmatched: 7. The CDR3 coding sequence is TGCGCCAGCAGCCAATGGACAGGCTCGAACACTGAAGCTTTCTTT. Its translation: CASSQWTGSNTEAFF.